A selection of T cell receptor beta chains follows, all from one sample in a study of cytomegalovirus exposure and HLA in healthy donors. Libraries were prepared by immunoSEQ multiplex PCR; TCRdb keeps only in-frame clonotypes and omits some of them. The sample gives around 130,000 clones, 84% of which show up once; less than 3.5% is in the top ten. Sequenced: PBMCs. These receptors were obtained from a man aged 50 to 60 in good health and CMV-seronegative. CDR3s include the opening cysteine and the closing phenylalanine or tryptophan. The D gene is left open where the match is weak. Clone size is stated in some rows and not others, as once, few, many or a class when expanded.

j_call v_call d_call clone_size cdr3_length cdr3_aa cdr3_nt
TRBJ2-1 TRBV9 - - 18 CASSGRSSSGVPSNEQFF TGTGCCAGCAGCGGGAGGAGTAGTAGCGGAGTTCCTTCGAATGAGCAGTTCTTC
TRBJ2-4 TRBV5-1 - - 12 CASSLGGNIQYF TGCGCCAGCAGCTTGGGAGGTAACATTCAGTACTTC
TRBJ1-3 TRBV15 - - 15 CATSRDRNSGNTIYF TGTGCCACCAGCAGGGACAGAAACTCTGGAAACACCATATATTTT
TRBJ1-1 TRBV30 TRBD1 - 16 CARRHGTGRFVTEAFF TGTGCCCGGAGGCACGGGACAGGGAGGTTCGTCACTGAAGCTTTCTTT
TRBJ2-1 TRBV2 TRBD1 - 13 CAGGPTGHNEQFF TGTGCCGGCGGCCCGACAGGGCACAATGAGCAGTTCTTC
TRBJ2-1 TRBV4-2 TRBD2 medium-sized 15 CASSLERGGYNEQFF TGTGCCAGCAGCCTCGAGCGGGGGGGCTACAATGAGCAGTTCTTC
TRBJ2-2 TRBV30 TRBD2 - 15 CAWSVSGADTGELFF TGTGCCTGGAGTGTAAGCGGGGCGGACACCGGGGAGCTGTTTTTT
TRBJ2-2 TRBV6-1 TRBD2 few 15 CASSPGTSVPGELFF TGTGCCAGCAGTCCCGGGACTAGCGTCCCCGGGGAGCTGTTTTTT
TRBJ2-1 TRBV2 - - 12 CASRCRGNEQFF TGTGCCAGCAGGTGCCGGGGGAATGAGCAGTTCTTC
TRBJ1-6 TRBV27 - - 16 CASSLSGGSRGSPLHF TGTGCCAGCAGTTTATCGGGGGGTAGCCGGGGGTCACCCCTCCACTTT
TRBJ2-3 TRBV7-9 - - 15 CASSLSLDSGDTQYF TGTGCCAGCAGCCTTTCATTGGATTCAGGGGACACGCAGTATTTT
TRBJ2-5 TRBV27 - - 13 CASSLRGRETQYF TGTGCCAGCAGTTTAAGAGGGCGGGAGACCCAGTACTTC
TRBJ2-1 TRBV5-1 TRBD2 - 15 CASSLSGGGANEQFF TGCGCCAGCAGCTTGTCTGGCGGGGGGGCCAATGAGCAGTTCTTC
TRBJ1-3 TRBV6-1 TRBD1 medium-sized 15 CASSEGTGGGNTIYF TGTGCCAGCAGTGAAGGGACAGGGGGTGGAAACACCATATATTTT
TRBJ1-1 TRBV7-9 TRBD1 - 14 CASSDTGGDTEAFF TGTGCCAGCAGCGACACAGGGGGGGACACTGAAGCTTTCTTT
TRBJ2-3 TRBV5-6 - once 12 CASSRSTDTQYF TGTGCCAGCAGCCGGAGCACAGATACGCAGTATTTT
TRBJ1-6 TRBV30 - - 12 CACRDGHSPLHF TGTGCCTGCAGGGATGGCCATTCACCCCTCCACTTT
TRBJ1-3 TRBV9 TRBD1 - 16 CASSETGQRSGNTIYF TGTGCCAGCAGCGAGACGGGACAGAGATCTGGAAACACCATATATTTT
TRBJ2-1 TRBV7-3 - - 15 CASSFGGPLYNEQFF TGTGCCAGCAGCTTTGGGGGCCCGCTATACAATGAGCAGTTCTTC
TRBJ2-3 TRBV5-4 TRBD2 - 17 CASSRPTSGTYTDTQYF TGTGCCAGCAGCCGCCCCACTAGCGGGACATACACAGATACGCAGTATTTT
TRBJ1-6 TRBV7-9 - - 15 CASSPPGTPNSPLHF TGTGCCAGCAGCCCTCCCGGGACACCAAATTCACCCCTCCACTTT
TRBJ2-3 TRBV19 TRBD1 - 15 CASSFESLGGHTQYF TGTGCCAGTAGCTTTGAGTCCTTAGGGGGCCATACGCAGTATTTT
TRBJ1-3 TRBV2 TRBD1 few 14 CASSGDRAGNTIYF TGTGCCAGCAGTGGGGACAGGGCTGGAAACACCATATATTTT
TRBJ1-3 TRBV11-2 - - 15 CASSLWARGGNTIYF TGTGCCAGCAGCTTATGGGCCAGGGGAGGAAACACCATATATTTT
TRBJ1-2 TRBV7-2 - - 13 CASSLSDRYGYTF TGTGCCAGCAGCTTGTCGGACAGATATGGCTACACCTTC
TRBJ2-7 TRBV7-6 - - 15 CASSLTPSLEYEQYF TGTGCCAGCAGCTTAACCCCCTCGCTGGAGTACGAGCAGTACTTC
TRBJ2-2 TRBV6-6 - - 14 CASSYGQHTGELFF TGTGCCAGCAGTTACGGGCAGCACACCGGGGAGCTGTTTTTT
TRBJ2-2 TRBV12-5 TRBD2 - 16 CASGPGTSGWTGELFF TGTGCTAGTGGTCCTGGGACTAGCGGTTGGACCGGGGAGCTGTTTTTT
TRBJ1-2 TRBV29-1 TRBD1 - 15 CSVEEFGDRTYGYTF TGCAGCGTTGAAGAGTTCGGGGACAGGACTTATGGCTACACCTTC
TRBJ2-1 TRBV5-1 TRBD2 once 18 CASSLAVGGSSGVNEQFF TGCGCCAGCAGCTTGGCCGTAGGAGGATCTAGCGGGGTCAATGAGCAGTTCTTC
TRBJ2-3 TRBV14 - - 15 CASSQGLALADTQYF TGTGCCAGCAGCCAAGGGCTAGCCTTGGCAGATACGCAGTATTTT
TRBJ1-1 TRBV7-2 TRBD1 - 13 CASSFGQGTEAFF TGTGCCAGCAGCTTCGGACAGGGGACTGAAGCTTTCTTT
TRBJ2-1 TRBV27 TRBD2 - 15 CASKLAGEIYNEQFF TGTGCCAGCAAACTAGCGGGGGAGATTTACAATGAGCAGTTCTTC
TRBJ1-2 TRBV5-8 TRBD1 - 16 CASSTRGQGANYGYTF TGTGCCAGCAGCACCCGGGGACAGGGGGCTAACTATGGCTACACCTTC
TRBJ2-7 TRBV15 TRBD1 - 13 CATSLDRSYEQYF TGTGCCACCAGCCTGGACAGGTCCTACGAGCAGTACTTC
TRBJ2-7 TRBV5-4 - - 14 CASSLEAVDYEQYF TGTGCCAGCAGCTTGGAGGCGGTCGATTACGAGCAGTACTTC
TRBJ1-1 TRBV9 - - 13 CASSVGGGSEAFF TGTGCCAGCAGCGTAGGTGGAGGGTCTGAAGCTTTCTTT
TRBJ2-1 TRBV4-1 - - 17 CASSQSPTGGTYNEQFF TGCGCCAGCAGCCAATCTCCCACGGGGGGCACCTACAATGAGCAGTTCTTC
TRBJ1-5 TRBV19 - - 12 CASSIGGQPQHF TGTGCCAGTAGTATCGGAGGTCAGCCCCAGCATTTT
TRBJ1-2 TRBV4-1 - - 14 CASSQDEVSYGYTF TGCGCCAGCAGCCAAGATGAGGTCTCCTATGGCTACACCTTC
TRBJ1-6 TRBV2 - - 12 CASMDSHSPLHF TGTGCCAGCATGGACAGTCATTCACCCCTCCACTTT
TRBJ1-6 TRBV2 - - 16 CASSGQSQVYNSPLHF TGTGCCAGCAGTGGGCAAAGTCAGGTCTATAATTCACCCCTCCACTTT
TRBJ1-3 TRBV5-1 - - 15 CASSDGELSGNTIYF TGCGCCAGCTCAGACGGGGAACTCTCTGGAAACACCATATATTTT
TRBJ2-3 TRBV5-1 - - 15 CASSLDRIATDTQYF TGCGCCAGCAGCTTGGACAGGATAGCCACGGATACGCAGTATTTT
TRBJ1-1 TRBV30 TRBD1 - 13 CAWRARGRTEAFF TGTGCCTGGCGGGCCAGGGGGCGGACTGAAGCTTTCTTT
TRBJ2-3 TRBV7-8 TRBD2 - 19 CASSLPISMRGVSADTQYF TGTGCCAGCAGCTTACCGATCTCCATGCGGGGGGTTTCCGCAGATACGCAGTATTTT
TRBJ1-6 TRBV11-2 - - 13 CASSLGQNSPLHF TGTGCCAGCAGCTTAGGTCAGAATTCACCCCTCCACTTT
TRBJ1-1 TRBV29-1 - - 13 CSVLTGSNTEAFF TGCAGCGTCCTAACAGGCTCAAACACTGAAGCTTTCTTT
TRBJ2-2 TRBV25-1 TRBD2 - 16 CASRGLAGGNTGELFF TGTGCCAGCAGGGGACTAGCGGGGGGGAACACCGGGGAGCTGTTTTTT
TRBJ1-4 TRBV11-2 - - 12 CASSPNREKLFF TGTGCCAGCAGCCCGAACAGGGAAAAACTGTTTTTT
TRBJ2-7 TRBV7-8 TRBD1 - 15 CASSLGTGGGYEQYF TGTGCCAGCAGCTTAGGTACAGGGGGCGGGTACGAGCAGTACTTC
TRBJ2-1 TRBV5-1 - few 17 CASSLDSRQGSYNEQFF TGCGCCAGCAGCTTGGACTCCAGGCAGGGAAGTTACAATGAGCAGTTCTTC
TRBJ1-2 TRBV7-8 - - 16 CASSLYDRGLGYGYTF TGTGCCAGCAGCTTATATGATAGGGGCCTCGGGTATGGCTACACCTTC
TRBJ1-1 TRBV20-1 - - 9 CSPLREAFF TGCAGCCCCCTCCGGGAAGCTTTCTTT
TRBJ2-1 TRBV5-1 TRBD2 - 14 CASTLGRGDNEQFF TGCGCCAGCACCCTAGGACGGGGGGACAATGAGCAGTTCTTC
TRBJ1-1 TRBV4-2 TRBD1 - 14 CASSQGTGDTEAFF TGTGCCAGCAGCCAAGGGACAGGGGACACTGAAGCTTTCTTT
TRBJ2-1 TRBV6-1 - - 14 CASSEAHGYNEQFF TGTGCCAGCAGTGAAGCGCACGGCTACAATGAGCAGTTCTTC
TRBJ1-1 TRBV28 TRBD1 - 15 CASSIGQGFRTEAFF TGTGCCAGCAGTATCGGACAGGGCTTTAGGACTGAAGCTTTCTTT
TRBJ2-1 TRBV16 - - 13 CASRRGTYNEQFF TGTGCCAGCCGGAGGGGTACCTACAATGAGCAGTTCTTC